The 10 T cell receptor beta chains listed next were all sequenced from one sample in a study of blood T cell repertoires in COVID-19. Sequencing used immunoSEQ multiplex PCR; TCRdb keeps in-frame clones, though not all of them. The sample includes around 290,000 clones, roughly 88% of them seen just once. The sample taken for sequencing was PBMCs or T cells enriched from blood (not recorded which). The receptors were sampled from a woman aged 30 to 39 who had recovered from COVID-19.

V and J are TRBV7-7 and TRBJ2-5; D not certain. V was cut by 3 bases and J by 2 bases, with 7 bases left in between. Germline loops: CDR1 SSHAT, CDR2 FNYEAQ (reference sequence). The CDR3 runs to 13 residues. The CDR3 sequence is CASSFDQQETQYF. The CDR3 nucleotides read TGTGCCAGCAGCTTTGATCAGCAAGAGACCCAGTACTTC.

This clone was counted once. DNA for the CDR3: TGTGCCAGCCAAAGCGGGAGTGACACCGGGGAGCTGTTTTTT. Translating it yields CASQSGSDTGELFF. This sequence joins TRBV9 and TRBJ2-2, with 8 bases lining up with TRBD2. The germline V gene has CDR1 SGDLS and CDR2 YYNGEE. After removal of 7 bases from V and 3 bases from J, the junction contained 5 bases not matched to a gene. The CDR3 extends over 14 amino acids. Full variable domain (remainder filled in from reference TRBV9 and TRBJ2-2): DSGVTQTPKHLITATGQRVTLRCSPRSGDLSVYWYQQSLDQGLQFLIQYYNGEERAKGNILERFSAQQFPDLHSELNLSSLELGDSALYFCASQSGSDTGELFFGEGSRLTVL.

The chain recombines TRBV2 with TRBJ2-6, with 7 bases that match TRBD2. The CDR3 has 15 amino acids. The germline V gene has CDR1 SNHLY and CDR2 FYNNEI. J gave up 1 base and V 6 bases, and 3 bases lay outside the gene matches. CDR3 region: CASRSGDSGANVLTF. The DNA for the CDR3 is TGTGCCAGCAGGAGCGGGGATTCTGGGGCCAACGTCCTGACTTTC. Based on the CDR3 plus reference TRBV2 and TRBJ2-6, the full variable domain is EPEVTQTPSHQVTQMGQEVILRCVPISNHLYFYWYRQILGQKVEFLVSFYNNEISEKSEIFDDQFSVERPDGSNFTLKIRSTKLEDSAMYFCASRSGDSGANVLTFGAGSRLTVL.

The J gene is TRBJ1-1, the V gene TRBV6-5, with D perhaps TRBD1 (6 bases). Germline CDR1 MNHEY, CDR2 SVGAGI. Trimming took 5 bases from V and 5 from J, leaving 12 bases between them. CDR3 size: 13 residues. DNA for the CDR3: TGTGCCAGCAGTCTACAGGGTGGAACTGAAGCTTTCTTT. Translating gives CASSLQGGTEAFF.

The chain joins TRBV27 to TRBJ2-5; TRBD2 aligns across 9 bases. The germline V gene has CDR1 MNHEY and CDR2 SMNVEV (reference sequence). CDR3 size: 14 residues. The V and J ends lost 6 bases and 5 bases, in that order; junction bases with no gene match: 7. The CDR3 nucleotides read TGTGCCAGCAGGCCGCGGGGGGGCTGGGAGACCCAGTACTTC. It is translated as CASRPRGGWETQYF.

The chain recombines TRBV5-1 with TRBJ2-2, with TRBD2 identical over 11 bases. CDR1 and CDR2 from the germline V gene are SGHRS and YFSETQ. The junction had 5 bases not matched to a gene; V was cut back by 1 base and J by 0 bases. The CDR3 is 18 residues long. The CDR3 region has the DNA TGCGCCAGCAGCTTGTGGACTAGCGGGTCCGCGAACACCGGGGAGCTGTTTTTT. This encodes CASSLWTSGSANTGELFF.

The chain employs TRBV5-1 and TRBJ1-3, with D hard to call. This CDR3 contains 14 residues. Germline assignment: CDR1 SGHRS and CDR2 YFSETQ. Trimming left V 4 bases short and J 6 bases short, with 14 bases between. CDR3 nucleotides: TGCGCCAGCAGCCACGAAGGCGGGGTAAACACCATATATTTT. This translates into CASSHEGGVNTIYF.

The V call is TRBV11-2, the J call TRBJ2-2, with a tentative D call TRBD2 (5 bases). V was pared by 5 bases and J by 8 bases, with 15 bases between. This CDR3 is 14 amino acids long. The germline gives CDR1 SGHAT, CDR2 FQNNGV. CDR3: CASSLIRGVGELFF. The CDR3 DNA reads TGTGCCAGCAGCCTGATCCGGGGTGTGGGGGAGCTGTTTTTT. Using reference TRBV11-2 and TRBJ2-2 for the parts outside the CDR3, the full variable domain is EAGVAQSPRYKIIEKRQSVAFWCNPISGHATLYWYQQILGQGPKLLIQFQNNGVVDDSQLPKDRFSAERLKGVDSTLKIQPAKLEDSAVYLCASSLIRGVGELFFGEGSRLTVL.

The chain is built from TRBV4-1 and TRBJ2-7; 7 bases line up with TRBD2. CDR1 is MGHRA and CDR2 is YSYEKL in the germline V gene. Trimming cost V 0 bases and J 0 bases; bases outside gene matches: 8. The CDR3 contains 17 residues. CDR3 region: CASSQEGEGPISYEQYF. The CDR3 nucleotides read TGCGCCAGCAGCCAAGAGGGGGAGGGACCGATCTCCTACGAGCAGTACTTC.

This clone came up a few times. The V and J genes are TRBV10-3 and TRBJ1-3; TRBD1 matches at 7 bases. The V gene end was trimmed by 11 bases and the J gene end by 8 bases; junction bases not matched to a gene: 18. This CDR3 contains 15 residues. Germline-derived CDR1 and CDR2 are ENHRY and SYGVKD. The CDR3 coding sequence is TGTGCCGTGAAGGGGGCTGTCTTGATGGAAGACACCATATATTTT. Amino acid sequence: CAVKGAVLMEDTIYF.